These T cell receptor beta chains were read from a single sample in a study of blood T cell repertoires in COVID-19. Repertoires were generated with immunoSEQ multiplex PCR, while TCRdb's copy carries only in-frame clones and drops some. The table lists 140,000 or so clones, over 75% of them singletons, with 2.5% to 3.5% in the top ten. Sequencing used peripheral blood. The source of these receptors is a woman aged 60-75 years with active COVID-19. Both conserved end residues are part of each CDR3. The order of the fields is J gene, clone size, V gene, D gene, CDR3 DNA, CDR3 protein. A D gene is named only where the DNA matches it firmly. Expanded clones are given a class, and other clones once, few, many or no size at all.

j_gene: TRBJ1-1
abundance: once
v_gene: TRBV7-2
d_gene: .
CDR3nt: TGTGCCAGCAGCCCGACGGGTTACACTGAAGCTTTCTTT
CDR3aa: CASSPTGYTEAFF

j_gene: TRBJ1-1
abundance: .
v_gene: TRBV5-1
d_gene: .
CDR3nt: TGCGCCAGCTGCCTTGGTTGGGAGGGTTATACTGAAGCTTTCTTT
CDR3aa: CASCLGWEGYTEAFF

j_gene: TRBJ1-1
abundance: .
v_gene: TRBV28
d_gene: .
CDR3nt: TGTGCCAGCAGCCTCCCCCCGGTGAACACTGAAGCTTTCTTT
CDR3aa: CASSLPPVNTEAFF

j_gene: TRBJ1-1
abundance: .
v_gene: TRBV12-3/TRBV12-4
d_gene: TRBD1
CDR3nt: TGTGCCAGCAGTTTAACAGGGGGTGGTGGGGCTTTCTTT
CDR3aa: CASSLTGGGGAFF

j_gene: TRBJ2-7
abundance: few
v_gene: TRBV6-5
d_gene: TRBD1
CDR3nt: TGTGCCAGCAGTTATACGGGACAGGGCGCCGAGCAGTACTTC
CDR3aa: CASSYTGQGAEQYF

j_gene: TRBJ1-5
abundance: .
v_gene: TRBV6-5
d_gene: .
CDR3nt: TGTGCCAGCAGTTACAGTCGGGTGATCGGTCAGCCCCAGCATTTT
CDR3aa: CASSYSRVIGQPQHF

j_gene: TRBJ1-2
abundance: .
v_gene: TRBV5-5
d_gene: .
CDR3nt: TGTGCCAGCAGCTTGGCCCCACTCCTAGAGGACTATGGCTACACCTTC
CDR3aa: CASSLAPLLEDYGYTF

j_gene: TRBJ1-2
abundance: .
v_gene: TRBV27
d_gene: TRBD1
CDR3nt: TGTGCCAGCAGCTCGGGACAGGGGCAGGGCTACACCTTC
CDR3aa: CASSSGQGQGYTF

j_gene: TRBJ1-4
abundance: .
v_gene: TRBV19
d_gene: TRBD1
CDR3nt: TGTGCCAGTAGTATATTCGGACAGGGTTTTTCAACTAATGAAAAACTGTTTTTT
CDR3aa: CASSIFGQGFSTNEKLFF

j_gene: TRBJ2-1
abundance: .
v_gene: TRBV7-3
d_gene: TRBD1
CDR3nt: TGTGCCAGCAGCTCATCCGGGACAGGACCCTACAATGAGCAGTTCTTC
CDR3aa: CASSSSGTGPYNEQFF

j_gene: TRBJ2-2
abundance: .
v_gene: TRBV3-1/TRBV3-2
d_gene: TRBD2
CDR3nt: TGTGCCAGCAGCCGCCACCGCGGGAGATACACCGGGGAGCTGTTTTTT
CDR3aa: CASSRHRGRYTGELFF

j_gene: TRBJ2-3
abundance: .
v_gene: TRBV27
d_gene: .
CDR3nt: TGTGCCAGCAGTTTAAGCCGGTCAGATACGCAGTATTTT
CDR3aa: CASSLSRSDTQYF

j_gene: TRBJ2-7
abundance: .
v_gene: TRBV27
d_gene: TRBD2
CDR3nt: TGTGCCAGCAGGCAAACATTTAGCGGGGTCGGCTACGAGCAGTACTTC
CDR3aa: CASRQTFSGVGYEQYF

j_gene: TRBJ2-1
abundance: .
v_gene: TRBV4-2
d_gene: .
CDR3nt: TGTGCCAGCAGCCAAGATAAACTAGCCGCTCCGCCCAATGAGCAGTTCTTC
CDR3aa: CASSQDKLAAPPNEQFF

j_gene: TRBJ2-1
abundance: .
v_gene: TRBV5-4
d_gene: .
CDR3nt: TGTGCCAGCAGCTCATCTGGGAGTACCGATGAGCAGTTCTTC
CDR3aa: CASSSSGSTDEQFF

j_gene: TRBJ2-1
abundance: .
v_gene: TRBV28
d_gene: .
CDR3nt: TGTGCCAGCAGAACAAACAGGGCCGGGCGGAATGAGCAGTTCTTC
CDR3aa: CASRTNRAGRNEQFF

j_gene: TRBJ2-3
abundance: .
v_gene: TRBV9
d_gene: TRBD2
CDR3nt: TGTGCCAGCAGCGTAGGGTCTAGCGGGAAGTCAGATACGCAGTATTTT
CDR3aa: CASSVGSSGKSDTQYF

j_gene: TRBJ2-3
abundance: .
v_gene: TRBV11-3
d_gene: TRBD2
CDR3nt: TGTGCCAGCAGCGTGGGGCTAGCGGGTAGCACAGATACGCAGTATTTT
CDR3aa: CASSVGLAGSTDTQYF

j_gene: TRBJ2-7
abundance: .
v_gene: TRBV9
d_gene: .
CDR3nt: TGTGCCAGCAGCGTAGGCCCTCTCGACAGCTACGAGCAGTACTTC
CDR3aa: CASSVGPLDSYEQYF

j_gene: TRBJ2-1
abundance: .
v_gene: TRBV4-2
d_gene: TRBD2
CDR3nt: TGTGCCAGCAGCCAAGAACTAGCGGTTTCCTACAATGAGCAGTTCTTC
CDR3aa: CASSQELAVSYNEQFF

j_gene: TRBJ1-5
abundance: .
v_gene: TRBV23-1
d_gene: .
CDR3nt: TGCGCCAGCAGTCACGGTCCCGCAGGGGGCAATCAGCCCCAGCATTTT
CDR3aa: CASSHGPAGGNQPQHF

j_gene: TRBJ2-7
abundance: .
v_gene: TRBV15
d_gene: .
CDR3nt: TGTGCCACCAGCAGAGCACTAGTTTCAAGCTCCTACGAGCAGTACTTC
CDR3aa: CATSRALVSSSYEQYF

j_gene: TRBJ2-3
abundance: .
v_gene: TRBV9
d_gene: .
CDR3nt: TGTGCCAGCAGTCCGACAGGACTGCAAGATACGCAGTATTTT
CDR3aa: CASSPTGLQDTQYF

j_gene: TRBJ1-5
abundance: few
v_gene: TRBV11-2
d_gene: .
CDR3nt: TGTGCCAGCAGCTTACAGTCTTATCAGCCCCAGCATTTT
CDR3aa: CASSLQSYQPQHF

j_gene: TRBJ2-2
abundance: .
v_gene: TRBV11-3
d_gene: TRBD2
CDR3nt: TGTGCCAGCAGCCCGAGCGCGGCGGGAGCTCCCGGGGAGCTGTTTTTT
CDR3aa: CASSPSAAGAPGELFF